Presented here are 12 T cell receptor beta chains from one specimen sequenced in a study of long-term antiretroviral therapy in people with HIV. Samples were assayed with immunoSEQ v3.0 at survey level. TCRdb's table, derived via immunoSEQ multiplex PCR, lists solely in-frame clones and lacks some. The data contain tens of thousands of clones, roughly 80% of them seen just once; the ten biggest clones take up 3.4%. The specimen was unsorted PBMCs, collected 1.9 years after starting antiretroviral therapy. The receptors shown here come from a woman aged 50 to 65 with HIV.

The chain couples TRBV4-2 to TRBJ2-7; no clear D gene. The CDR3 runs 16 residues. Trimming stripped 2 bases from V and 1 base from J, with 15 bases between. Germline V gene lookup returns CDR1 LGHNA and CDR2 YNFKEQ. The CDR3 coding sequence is TGTGCCAGCAGCCAATGGAGCCAAGGCGGATCCTACGAGCAGTACTTC. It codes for CASSQWSQGGSYEQYF.

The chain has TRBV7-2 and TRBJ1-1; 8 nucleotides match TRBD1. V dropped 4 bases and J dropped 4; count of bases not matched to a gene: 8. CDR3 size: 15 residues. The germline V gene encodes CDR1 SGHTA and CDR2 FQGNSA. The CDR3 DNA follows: TGTGCCAGCAGCTCCTACAGGGGGGGTACCACTGAAGCTTTCTTT. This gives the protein CASSSYRGGTTEAFF.

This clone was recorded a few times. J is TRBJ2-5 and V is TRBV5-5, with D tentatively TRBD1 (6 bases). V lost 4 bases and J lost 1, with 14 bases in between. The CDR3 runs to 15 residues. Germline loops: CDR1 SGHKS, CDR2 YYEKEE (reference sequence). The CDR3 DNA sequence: TGTGCCAGCAGCCCAACAGGGAATCGCCAAGAGACCCAGTACTTC. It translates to CASSPTGNRQETQYF.

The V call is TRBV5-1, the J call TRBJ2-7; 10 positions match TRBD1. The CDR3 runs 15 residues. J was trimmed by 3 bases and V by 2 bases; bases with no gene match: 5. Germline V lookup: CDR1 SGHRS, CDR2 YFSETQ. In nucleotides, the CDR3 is TGCGCCAGCAGCTTCCGACAGGGGGCCCACTACGAGCAGTACTTC. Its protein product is CASSFRQGAHYEQYF.

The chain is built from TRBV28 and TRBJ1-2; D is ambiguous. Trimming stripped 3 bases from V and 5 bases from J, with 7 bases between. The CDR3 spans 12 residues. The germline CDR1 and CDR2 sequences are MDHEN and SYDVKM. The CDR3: CASSLTLYGYTF. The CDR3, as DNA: TGTGCCAGCAGTTTGACACTTTATGGCTACACCTTC.

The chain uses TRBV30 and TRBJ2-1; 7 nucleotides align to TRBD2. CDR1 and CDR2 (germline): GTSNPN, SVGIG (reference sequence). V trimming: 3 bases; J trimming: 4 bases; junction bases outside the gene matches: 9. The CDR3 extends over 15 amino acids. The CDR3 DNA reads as TGTGCCTGGAGCAAGACTAGCCTGGGGTACAATGAGCAGTTCTTC. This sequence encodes CAWSKTSLGYNEQFF.

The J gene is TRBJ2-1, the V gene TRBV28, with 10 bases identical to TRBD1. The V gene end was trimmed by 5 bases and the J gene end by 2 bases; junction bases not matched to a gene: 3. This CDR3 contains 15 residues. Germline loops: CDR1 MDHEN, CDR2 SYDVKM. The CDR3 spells CASSPTGGAYNEQFF. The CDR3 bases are TGTGCCAGCAGTCCGACAGGGGGCGCCTACAATGAGCAGTTCTTC.

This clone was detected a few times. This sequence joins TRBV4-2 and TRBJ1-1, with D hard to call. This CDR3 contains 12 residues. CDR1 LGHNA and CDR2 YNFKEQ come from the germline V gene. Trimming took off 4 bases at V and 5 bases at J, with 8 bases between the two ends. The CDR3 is CASSPPGTEAFF. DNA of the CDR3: TGTGCCAGCAGCCCACCCGGGACTGAAGCTTTCTTT.

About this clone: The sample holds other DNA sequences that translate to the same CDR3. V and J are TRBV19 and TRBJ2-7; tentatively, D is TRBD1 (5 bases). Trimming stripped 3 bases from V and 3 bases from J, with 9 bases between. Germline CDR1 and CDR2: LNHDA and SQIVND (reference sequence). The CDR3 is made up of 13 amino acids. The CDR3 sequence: CASSMGQGYEQYF. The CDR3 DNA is TGTGCCAGTAGTATGGGCCAGGGCTACGAGCAGTACTTC.

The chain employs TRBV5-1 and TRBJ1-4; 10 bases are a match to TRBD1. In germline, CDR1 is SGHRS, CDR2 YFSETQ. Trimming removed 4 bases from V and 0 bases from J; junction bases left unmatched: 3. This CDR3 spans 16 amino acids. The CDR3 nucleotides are TGCGCCAGCAGCCTGACAGGGGGCGCAACTAATGAAAAACTGTTTTTT. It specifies CASSLTGGATNEKLFF.

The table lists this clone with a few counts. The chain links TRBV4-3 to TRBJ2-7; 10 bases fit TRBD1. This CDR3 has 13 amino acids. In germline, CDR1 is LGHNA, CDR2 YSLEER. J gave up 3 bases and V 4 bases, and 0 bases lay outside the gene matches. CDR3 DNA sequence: TGCGCCAGCAGCCGGGACAGGGGCTACGAGCAGTACTTC. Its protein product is CASSRDRGYEQYF.

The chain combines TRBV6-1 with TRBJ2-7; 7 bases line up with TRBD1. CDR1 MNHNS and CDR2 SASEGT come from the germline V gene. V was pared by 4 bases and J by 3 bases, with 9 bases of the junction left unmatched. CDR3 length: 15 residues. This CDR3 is CASSVHSGGDYEQYF. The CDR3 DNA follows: TGTGCCAGCAGTGTACATTCAGGGGGTGACTACGAGCAGTACTTC.